One and the same sample provided the 27 T cell receptor beta chains below, sequenced in a study of shared clonotypes between healthy human individuals. The method was immunoSEQ multiplex PCR; TCRdb's version includes in-frame clones alone and lacks a portion of them. The data hold roughly 2 million clones, with about 94% observed a single time. Selected positively for CCR7 and CD45RO-negative, naive CD8 cells excluded terminally differentiated effector memory CD45RA+ cells. The source material was naive CD8+ T cells sorted from blood. Every receptor here comes from a man younger than 35 in good health.

This chain links TRBV11-2 with TRBJ2-3, with 7 nucleotides matching TRBD2. The length of the CDR3 is 18 residues. Germline assignment: CDR1 SGHAT and CDR2 FQNNGV. Unmatched junction bases numbered 12, after V lost 0 bases and J lost 3 bases. In DNA, the CDR3 is TGTGCCAGCAGCTTAGAACTTTCGGGAGGCGATGGTACAGATACGCAGTATTTT. Translation: CASSLELSGGDGTDTQYF.

V usage is TRBV28 and J usage is TRBJ2-7, with 9 nucleotides matching TRBD1. The CDR3 sequence is 14 residues long. Germline CDR1 reads MDHEN; CDR2 reads SYDVKM. V shed 4 bases, J shed 7 bases, and the junction held 8 bases outside the gene matches. The CDR3 reads CASSSGTGTREQYF. In DNA, the CDR3 is TGTGCCAGCAGTTCCGGGACAGGGACGAGGGAGCAGTACTTC.

The genes are TRBV13 and TRBJ2-7; 8 nucleotides line up with TRBD1. Trimming removed 3 bases from V and 6 bases from J; junction bases left unmatched: 7. There are 14 residues in the CDR3. Germline CDR1 reads PRHDT; CDR2 reads FYEKMQ (reference sequence). The CDR3 loop is CASSLDRVNSEQYF. CDR3 DNA sequence: TGTGCCAGCAGCTTGGACAGGGTGAATTCCGAGCAGTACTTC.

This chain joins TRBV5-1 and TRBJ1-1, with D perhaps matching TRBD1 (5 bases). Looked up from germline, CDR1 is SGHRS and CDR2 is YFSETQ. V was clipped by 0 bases and J by 6 bases, with 9 bases between them. The CDR3 has 13 residues. CDR3 in amino acids: CASSLERGPEAFF. The DNA of the CDR3 is TGCGCCAGCAGCTTGGAGAGGGGACCTGAAGCTTTCTTT.

The gene calls are TRBV19 and TRBJ1-4, with D perhaps TRBD1 (5 bases). The germline V gene encodes CDR1 LNHDA and CDR2 SQIVND (reference sequence). Trimming stripped 5 bases from V and 0 bases from J, with 10 bases between. The length of the CDR3 is 15 residues. The CDR3 loop is CASSPDSATNEKLFF. Written as DNA, the CDR3 is TGTGCCAGTAGTCCAGACAGCGCAACTAATGAAAAACTGTTTTTT. The full variable domain, rest sourced from reference TRBV19 and TRBJ1-4, is DGGITQSPKYLFRKEGQNVTLSCEQNLNHDAMYWYRQDPGQGLRLIYYSQIVNDFQKGDIAEGYSVSREKKESFPLTVTSAQKNPTAFYLCASSPDSATNEKLFFGSGTQLSVL.

V is TRBV27 and J is TRBJ1-6; D is possibly TRBD1 (6 bases). Germline V gene lookup returns CDR1 MNHEY and CDR2 SMNVEV (reference sequence). Trimming pared 4 bases from V and 5 bases from J, leaving 9 bases between. The CDR3 is 14 residues long. The CDR3 sequence: CASSSGQNNSPLHF. The CDR3 region has the DNA TGTGCCAGCAGTTCCGGACAGAATAATTCACCCCTCCACTTT.

This clone has only one observation. This sequence joins TRBV4-1 and TRBJ2-2; D is uncertain. Trimming shortened V by 3 bases and J by 5 bases, and 7 bases separated the two germline ends. Germline V gives CDR1 MGHRA, CDR2 YSYEKL. This CDR3 is 13 amino acids long. The CDR3 DNA is TGCGCCAGCAGCCAGGTTAAAACCGGGGAGCTGTTTTTT. The encoded protein is CASSQVKTGELFF.

The rearrangement links TRBV28 to TRBJ1-5; 12 bases fit TRBD1. V shed 3 bases, J shed 2 bases, and the junction held 8 bases outside the gene matches. Germline V gene data show CDR1 as MDHEN and CDR2 as SYDVKM. The CDR3 runs to 18 residues. CDR3 protein: CASSFGTGGEVRNQPQHF. CDR3 in DNA: TGTGCCAGCAGTTTTGGGACAGGGGGCGAAGTGCGCAATCAGCCCCAGCATTTT.

This chain joins TRBV5-6 and TRBJ2-1; a possible D gene is TRBD1 (5 bases). CDR1 is SGHDT, CDR2 YYEEEE, per germline. Between the trimmed V and J ends, which lost 0 bases and 3 bases, there was a span of 22 bases. The CDR3 contains 19 residues. CDR3 amino acids: CASSLGQGESYYYYNEQFF. The CDR3 DNA sequence: TGTGCCAGCAGCTTGGGCCAGGGTGAGTCTTACTACTACTACAATGAGCAGTTCTTC.

The chain employs TRBV29-1 and TRBJ2-1, with 7 bases matching TRBD2. This CDR3 contains 15 residues. V gave up 4 bases and J gave up 5 bases; unmatched junction bases: 11. Germline V gene data show CDR1 as SQVTM and CDR2 as ANQGSEA. CDR3 in amino acids: CSVGGDYVPNNEQFF. The DNA of the CDR3 is TGCAGCGTTGGCGGGGACTATGTCCCAAACAATGAGCAGTTCTTC.

The rearrangement uses TRBV6-1 and TRBJ2-7, with 7 bases matching TRBD1. V trimming: 3 bases; J trimming: 8 bases; junction bases outside the gene matches: 13. Germline V CDR1 and CDR2: MNHNS, SASEGT. The CDR3 sequence is 15 residues long. The CDR3 loop reads CASSEAGTAPYQQYF. In DNA, the CDR3 is TGTGCCAGCAGTGAGGCCGGGACAGCCCCTTACCAGCAGTACTTC.

The chain links TRBV29-1 to TRBJ2-1; the D gene is possibly TRBD2 (6 bases). CDR3 length: 15 amino acids. Deletions cut 6 bases from V and 5 bases from J, with 20 bases between. The germline V gene encodes CDR1 SQVTM and CDR2 ANQGSEA. The CDR3 DNA sequence: TGCAGCGTCCGCCAGAGCCAGGGACTCGACAATGAGCAGTTCTTC. Translation gives CSVRQSQGLDNEQFF.

This chain links TRBV7-9 with TRBJ2-3, with TRBD2 matching 9 bases. CDR1 SEHNR and CDR2 FQNEAQ come from the germline V gene (reference sequence). This CDR3 is built from 17 residues. The trim removed 5 bases at V and 0 bases at J, leaving 9 bases unmatched. DNA of the CDR3: TGTGCCAGCAGCCCGACCGTAGCGGGAGCTAGCACAGATACGCAGTATTTT. Its translation is CASSPTVAGASTDTQYF.

Points on this clone: This same CDR3 is encoded by further DNA sequences in the sample. The rearrangement links TRBV30 to TRBJ2-3; perhaps TRBD2 as D (6 bases). Germline CDR1 GTSNPN, CDR2 SVGIG (reference sequence). The CDR3 spans 15 residues. V lost 0 bases and J 2 bases, leaving 12 bases between the germline ends. The CDR3 region has the DNA TGTGCCTGGAGTGTAGGTGCGGGGTTCACAGATACGCAGTATTTT. Its translation: CAWSVGAGFTDTQYF.

The chain carries TRBV7-2 and TRBJ2-7, with no clear D. The germline gives CDR1 SGHTA, CDR2 FQGNSA. V was trimmed by 1 base and J by 2 bases, leaving 6 bases between them. The CDR3 is made up of 13 amino acids. The CDR3 nucleotides are TGTGCCAGCAGCTTAGGCAGCGCCTACGAGCAGTACTTC. As protein: CASSLGSAYEQYF.

The J gene is TRBJ2-5, the V gene TRBV7-2; D uncertain. The V gene's germline CDR1 is SGHTA and CDR2 FQGNSA. The CDR3 loop spans 14 amino acids. The V end was cut by 0 bases, the J end by 5 bases, with 10 bases between. As DNA, the CDR3 is TGTGCCAGCAGCTTAGCGGCCCCCGGGGAGACCCAGTACTTC. Amino acids: CASSLAAPGETQYF. The entire variable domain, with the rest obtained from reference TRBV7-2 and TRBJ2-5, is as follows: GAGVSQSPSNKVTEKGKDVELRCDPISGHTALYWYRQSLGQGLEFLIYFQGNSAPDKSGLPSDRFSAERTGGSVSTLTIQRTQQEDSAVYLCASSLAAPGETQYFGPGTRLLVL.

The chain recombines TRBV6-5 with TRBJ2-3; D not resolved. Per the germline V gene, CDR1 is MNHEY and CDR2 is SVGAGI. The CDR3 loop spans 16 amino acids. V lost 1 base, J lost 0 bases, and 11 bases lay in between. The CDR3 loop is CASSYFKALSTDTQYF. CDR3 bases: TGTGCCAGCAGTTACTTTAAGGCCCTCAGCACAGATACGCAGTATTTT.

V is TRBV29-1 and J is TRBJ1-1, with TRBD1 as a possible D gene (5 bases). Per germline, CDR1 SQVTM and CDR2 ANQGSEA. The CDR3 is 15 residues long. Trimming took 5 bases from V and 2 from J, leaving 18 bases between them. The CDR3 nucleotides are TGCAGCGTTCCGGGACTTCCTCTGCCAAACACTGAAGCTTTCTTT. Translating it yields CSVPGLPLPNTEAFF.

The sample holds one count of this clone. Other DNA sequences in this sample translate to the same CDR3. V and J are TRBV6-1 and TRBJ2-7; unclear D gene. Trimming removed 4 bases at V and 4 bases at J, with 5 bases between. The V gene's germline CDR1 is MNHNS and CDR2 SASEGT. The CDR3 spans 11 residues. The chain's CDR3 is CASSGGYEQYF. CDR3 bases: TGTGCCAGCAGTGGGGGTTACGAGCAGTACTTC.

The gene calls are TRBV6-5 and TRBJ2-1; D might be TRBD1 or TRBD2, each matching 6 bases. CDR3 length equals 14 residues. Trimming took 4 bases from V and 6 from J, leaving 13 bases between them. The germline CDR1 and CDR2 sequences are MNHEY and SVGAGI. The CDR3 DNA reads as TGTGCCAGCAGTTTGGTCAGGGGAGGCAATGAGCAGTTCTTC. As protein: CASSLVRGGNEQFF.

The rearrangement uses TRBV27 and TRBJ2-7; 9 nucleotides line up with TRBD2. Looked up from germline, CDR1 is MNHEY and CDR2 is SMNVEV (reference sequence). After removal of 5 bases from V and 4 bases from J, the junction contained 18 bases not matched to a gene. The CDR3 sequence is 18 residues long. The CDR3 spells CASSLLSPLTSGFYEQYF. The CDR3 bases are TGTGCCAGCAGTCTCCTCAGCCCCCTGACTAGCGGCTTTTACGAGCAGTACTTC.

This chain uses TRBV4-3 with TRBJ2-7; D might be TRBD1 or TRBD2, each matching 5 bases. The ends were cut back, 3 bases at V and 1 base at J, with 13 bases in the middle. The CDR3 has 15 residues. Germline V CDR1 and CDR2: LGHNA, YSLEER. The CDR3 DNA reads TGCGCCAGCAGCCACGAGTGGGGGAGTTCCTACGAGCAGTACTTC. Protein sequence: CASSHEWGSSYEQYF.

This chain links TRBV6-5 with TRBJ2-1, with D tentatively TRBD1 (6 bases). This CDR3 has 14 residues. The ends were cut back, 5 bases at V and 0 bases at J, with 8 bases in the middle. Germline V gene sequence: CDR1 MNHEY, CDR2 SVGAGI. The CDR3 DNA reads TGTGCCAGCAGTACAGGGAGCTCCTACAATGAGCAGTTCTTC. Protein product: CASSTGSSYNEQFF.

The chain employs TRBV7-9 and TRBJ2-1; D may be TRBD2 (5 bases). CDR3 size: 15 residues. With 1 base removed from V and 8 bases from J, the gap between germline ends came to 15 bases. Germline loops: CDR1 SEHNR, CDR2 FQNEAQ (reference sequence). The CDR3 protein is CASSLVPGFGDEQFF. The CDR3, as DNA: TGTGCCAGCAGCTTAGTTCCCGGGTTCGGGGATGAGCAGTTCTTC.

A note on this clone: Additional DNA sequences in this sample encode the identical CDR3. Written as DNA, the CDR3 is TGTGCCAGCAGCCGACTCCCTCCCTACGAGCAGTACTTC. It specifies CASSRLPPYEQYF. This chain joins TRBV6-5 and TRBJ2-7; D call uncertain. The ends were cut back, 6 bases at V and 2 bases at J, with 11 bases in the middle. CDR1 is MNHEY, CDR2 SVGAGI, per germline. The CDR3 consists of 13 residues.

The V and J genes are TRBV29-1 and TRBJ2-7, with 11 bases aligning to TRBD1. The CDR3 spans 15 residues. Germline V gene sequence: CDR1 SQVTM, CDR2 ANQGSEA. V shed 1 base, J shed 3 bases, and the junction held 5 bases outside the gene matches. The CDR3 here is CSVEGRGTGGYEQYF. As DNA, the CDR3 is TGCAGCGTTGAAGGGCGGGGGACAGGGGGCTACGAGCAGTACTTC.

The V gene is TRBV2, the J gene TRBJ2-2; D is uncertain. V shed 7 bases and J shed 8 bases, with 17 bases lying between them. This CDR3 contains 14 residues. Germline V CDR1 and CDR2: SNHLY, FYNNEI. The CDR3 region is CASTLLGVRGELFF. CDR3 nucleotide sequence: TGTGCCAGCACTCTACTGGGTGTCCGGGGGGAGCTGTTTTTT. Filled out from reference TRBV2 and TRBJ2-2, the complete variable domain reads EPEVTQTPSHQVTQMGQEVILRCVPISNHLYFYWYRQILGQKVEFLVSFYNNEISEKSEIFDDQFSVERPDGSNFTLKIRSTKLEDSAMYFCASTLLGVRGELFFGEGSRLTVL.